The rows below give T cell receptor beta chains drawn from one sample of a study of T cells in narcolepsy. This table comes from immunoSEQ multiplex PCR, and its TCRdb copy is limited to in-frame clones, with some not included. Of some 30,000 clones listed, around 87% are singletons. Sequenced material: memory (CD45RA-) CD4+ T cells from blood. These receptors were collected from a human donor in good health. Each CDR3 is given with its conserved first and last residue. Size is omitted from some rows. Given values are once, few, many or a class for expanded clones.

>.|TRBV7-9
CASSLGGGAGETQYF
>.|TRBV9
CASSKGGYSNQPQHF
>.|TRBV4-1
CASSRGEGTGVNEQYF
>once|TRBV4-3
CASSQEVGLVNEQFF
>once|TRBV7-2
CASSLDSGGNQPQHF
>.|TRBV7-8
CASSAGSSYNSPLHF
>.|TRBV5-8
CASSIGLFSGNTIYF
>.|TRBV19
CASNSPGQGDYGYTF
>.|TRBV2
CASSEVIQGQQPQHF
>once|TRBV9
CASSFGTADNSPLHF
>.|TRBV11-2
CASSSLAEGYNEQFF
>.|TRBV19
CASSIKAGQTEAFF
>once|TRBV7-2
CASSLVLNTGELFF
>.|TRBV28
CASSQTGSPLHF
>.|TRBV28
CASRGRWTGSQPQHF
>.|TRBV29-1
CSVARGFNEKLFF
>.|TRBV4-2
CASSQRTGVGYTF
>.|TRBV13
CASSRTSSGNTIYF
>.|TRBV4-1
CASSQDQGAELFF
>once|TRBV6-1
CASKLGDQPQHF
>.|TRBV12-5
CASGFALAGEQYF
>.|TRBV6-1
CASSRGGFEADTQYF
>.|TRBV19
CASKERRGYNEQFF
>.|TRBV7-2
CASSPQGMETQYF
>.|TRBV21-1
CASSPSQGSATEAFF
>.|TRBV7-2
CASSLGQNTEAFF
>.|TRBV19
CASSLGTTRNEQFF
>.|TRBV19
CASSIRVVGRPPGYTF
>.|TRBV10-1
CASSESGGRETQYF
>.|TRBV5-6
CASSLEVSRGYTF
>.|TRBV2
CASSEEYGLNTEAFF
>.|TRBV6-1
CASNRQGGTYEQYF
>.|TRBV20-1
CRGRTYEQYF
>.|TRBV7-2
CASSQSIGRETQYF
>.|TRBV6-5
CASSDRSGRREQYF
>.|TRBV9
CASSVATPGQGEGEQFF
>.|TRBV9
CASSVGVQGHSGNTIYF
>.|TRBV6-6
CASRGTVSDTGELFF
>few|TRBV9
CASSLPGRTDTQYF
>.|TRBV30
CAWEATGALNYGYTF
>.|TRBV19
CASMERSSYEQYF
>few|TRBV2
CASSLPQGLLLGTIYF
>.|TRBV18
CASSPGGARSTGELFF